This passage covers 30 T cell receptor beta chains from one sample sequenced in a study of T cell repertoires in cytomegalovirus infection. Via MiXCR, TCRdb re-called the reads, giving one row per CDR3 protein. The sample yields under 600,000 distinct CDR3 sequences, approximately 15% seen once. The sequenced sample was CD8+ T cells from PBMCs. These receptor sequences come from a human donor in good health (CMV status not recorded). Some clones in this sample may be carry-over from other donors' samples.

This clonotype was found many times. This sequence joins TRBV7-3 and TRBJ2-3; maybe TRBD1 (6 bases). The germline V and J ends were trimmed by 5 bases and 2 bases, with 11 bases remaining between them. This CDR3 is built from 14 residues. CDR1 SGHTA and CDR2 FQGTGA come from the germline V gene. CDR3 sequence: CASSPGTFTDTQYF. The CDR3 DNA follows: TGTGCCAGCAGCCCTGGGACATTCACAGATACGCAGTATTTT.

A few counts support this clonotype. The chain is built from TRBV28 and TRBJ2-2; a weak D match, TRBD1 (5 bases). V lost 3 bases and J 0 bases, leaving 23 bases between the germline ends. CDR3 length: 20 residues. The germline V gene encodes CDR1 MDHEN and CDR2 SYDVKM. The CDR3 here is CASSLELDTVPVPNTGELFF. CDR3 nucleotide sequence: TGTGCCAGCAGTTTGGAGCTGGACACGGTCCCTGTCCCGAACACCGGGGAGCTGTTTTTT.

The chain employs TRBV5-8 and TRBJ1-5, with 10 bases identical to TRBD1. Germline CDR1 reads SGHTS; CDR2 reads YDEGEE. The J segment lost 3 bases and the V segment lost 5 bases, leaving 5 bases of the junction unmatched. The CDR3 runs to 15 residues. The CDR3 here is CASSPDRGHNQPQHF. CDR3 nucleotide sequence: TGTGCCAGCAGTCCTGACAGGGGGCACAATCAGCCCCAGCATTTT.

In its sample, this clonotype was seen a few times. As DNA, the CDR3 is TGTGCCAGCAGCTTACTTCCCGGGACAGCCTACGAGCAGTACTTC. Encoded protein: CASSLLPGTAYEQYF. V and J are TRBV11-3 and TRBJ2-7; 7 bases fit TRBD1. J lost 2 bases, V lost 2 bases, and 6 bases had no gene match. Looked up from germline, CDR1 is SGHNT and CDR2 is YENEEA. This CDR3 is built from 15 residues.

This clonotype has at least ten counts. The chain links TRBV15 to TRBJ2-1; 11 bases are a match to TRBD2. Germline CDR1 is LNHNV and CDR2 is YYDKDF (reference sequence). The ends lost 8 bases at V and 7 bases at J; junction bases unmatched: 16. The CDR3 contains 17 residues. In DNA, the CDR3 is TGTGCCACCGGAGAGGGTGCACTAGCGGGAGTTTCGAATGAGCAGTTCTTC. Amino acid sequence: CATGEGALAGVSNEQFF. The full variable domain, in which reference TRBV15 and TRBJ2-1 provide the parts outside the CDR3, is DAMVIQNPRYQVTQFGKPVTLSCSQTLNHNVMYWYQQKSSQAPKLLFHYYDKDFNNEADTPDNFQSRRPNTSFCFLDIRSPGLGDTAMYLCATGEGALAGVSNEQFFGPGTRLTVL.

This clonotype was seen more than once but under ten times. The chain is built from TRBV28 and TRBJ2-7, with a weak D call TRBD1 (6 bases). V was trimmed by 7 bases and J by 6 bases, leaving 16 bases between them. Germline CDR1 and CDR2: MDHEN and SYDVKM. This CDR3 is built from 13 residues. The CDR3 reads CASTTPQGTEQYF. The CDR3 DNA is TGTGCCAGCACCACCCCCCAGGGGACCGAGCAGTACTTC.

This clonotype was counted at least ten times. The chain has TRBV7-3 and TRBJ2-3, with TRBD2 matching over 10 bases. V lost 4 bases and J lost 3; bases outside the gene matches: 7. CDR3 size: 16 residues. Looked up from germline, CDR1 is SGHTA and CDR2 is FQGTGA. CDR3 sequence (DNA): TGTGCCAGCAGCTCCGTAGCGGGAGGTATGACAGATACGCAGTATTTT. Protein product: CASSSVAGGMTDTQYF.

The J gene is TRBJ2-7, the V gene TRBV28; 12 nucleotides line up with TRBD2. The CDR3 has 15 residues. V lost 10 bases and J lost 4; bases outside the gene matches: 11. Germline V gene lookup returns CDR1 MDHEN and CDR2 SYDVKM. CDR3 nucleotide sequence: TGTGCCACCGACGGACTAGCGGGATTCGGTTACGAGCAGTACTTC. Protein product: CATDGLAGFGYEQYF. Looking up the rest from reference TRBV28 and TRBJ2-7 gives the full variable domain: DVKVTQSSRYLVKRTGEKVFLECVQDMDHENMFWYRQDPGLGLRLIYFSYDVKMKEKGDIPEGYSVSREKKERFSLILESASTNQTSMYLCATDGLAGFGYEQYFGPGTRLTVT.

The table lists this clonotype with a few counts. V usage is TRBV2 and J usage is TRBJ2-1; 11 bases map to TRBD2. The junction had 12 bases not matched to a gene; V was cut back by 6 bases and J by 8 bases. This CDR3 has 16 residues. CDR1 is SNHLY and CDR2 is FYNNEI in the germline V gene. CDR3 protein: CASRDSGRALGDEQFF. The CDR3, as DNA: TGTGCCAGCAGGGATAGCGGGAGGGCCCTCGGCGATGAGCAGTTCTTC.

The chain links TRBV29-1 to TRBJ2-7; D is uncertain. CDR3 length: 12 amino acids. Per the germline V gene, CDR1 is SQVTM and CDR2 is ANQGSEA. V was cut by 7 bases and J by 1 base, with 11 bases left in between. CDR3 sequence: CSAEEISYEQYF. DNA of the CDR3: TGCAGCGCCGAAGAGATATCCTACGAGCAGTACTTC.

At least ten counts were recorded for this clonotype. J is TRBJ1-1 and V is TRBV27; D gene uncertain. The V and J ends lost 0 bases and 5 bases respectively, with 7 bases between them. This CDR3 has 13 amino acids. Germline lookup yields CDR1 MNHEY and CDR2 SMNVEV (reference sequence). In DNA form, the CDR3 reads TGTGCCAGCAGTTTATCAGTACAGACTGAAGCTTTCTTT. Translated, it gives CASSLSVQTEAFF.

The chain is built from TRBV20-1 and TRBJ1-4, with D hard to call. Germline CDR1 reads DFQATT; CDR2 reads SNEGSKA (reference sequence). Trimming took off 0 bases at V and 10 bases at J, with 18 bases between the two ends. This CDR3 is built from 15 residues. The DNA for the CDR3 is TGCAGTGCTAGAGATCGAGCCTCAAAAAAGGGAAAACTGTTTTTT. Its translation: CSARDRASKKGKLFF.

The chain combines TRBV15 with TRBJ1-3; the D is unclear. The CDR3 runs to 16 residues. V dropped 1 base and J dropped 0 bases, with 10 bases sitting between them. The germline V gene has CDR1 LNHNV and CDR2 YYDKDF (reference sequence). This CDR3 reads CATSRGSGSSGNTIYF. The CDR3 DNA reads TGTGCCACCAGCAGAGGTTCCGGGAGCTCTGGAAACACCATATATTTT.

The CDR3 is CSARGTGGYGYTF. The CDR3 nucleotides read TGCAGTGCTAGAGGGACAGGGGGCTATGGCTACACCTTC. The genes are TRBV20-1 and TRBJ1-2, with TRBD1 matching over 10 bases. The CDR3 loop spans 13 amino acids. Losses at the gene ends were 1 base for V and 4 bases for J; bases not matched to a gene: 0. Germline CDR1 reads DFQATT; CDR2 reads SNEGSKA (reference sequence).

In nucleotides, the CDR3 is TGTGCCAGCAGCCAAGATTGGAAGAACACCGGGGAGCTGTTTTTT. This translates into CASSQDWKNTGELFF. The chain uses TRBV14 and TRBJ2-2; D unclear. The CDR3 sequence is 15 residues long. Germline V gene lookup returns CDR1 SGHDN and CDR2 FVKESK. With 0 bases removed from V and 1 base from J, the gap between germline ends came to 6 bases.

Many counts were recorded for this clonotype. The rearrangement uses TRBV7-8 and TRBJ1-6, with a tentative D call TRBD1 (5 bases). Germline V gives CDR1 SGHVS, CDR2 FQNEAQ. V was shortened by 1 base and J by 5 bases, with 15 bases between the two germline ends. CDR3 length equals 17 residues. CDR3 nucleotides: TGTGCCAGCAGCTTAGAGGTCGGGGCGGAGGATAATTCACCCCTCCACTTT. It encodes CASSLEVGAEDNSPLHF.

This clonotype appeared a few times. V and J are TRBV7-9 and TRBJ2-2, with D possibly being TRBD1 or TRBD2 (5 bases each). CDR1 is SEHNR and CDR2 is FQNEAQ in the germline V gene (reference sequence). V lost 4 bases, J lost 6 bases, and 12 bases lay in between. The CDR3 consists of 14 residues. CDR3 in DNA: TGTGCCAGCAGCTCCTCTGGGGACCCCGGGGAGCTGTTTTTT. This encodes CASSSSGDPGELFF. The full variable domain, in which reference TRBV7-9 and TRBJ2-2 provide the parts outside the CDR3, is DTGVSQNPRHKITKRGQNVTFRCDPISEHNRLYWYRQTLGQGPEFLTYFQNEAQLEKSRLLSDRFSAERPKGSFSTLEIQRTEQGDSAMYLCASSSSGDPGELFFGEGSRLTVL.

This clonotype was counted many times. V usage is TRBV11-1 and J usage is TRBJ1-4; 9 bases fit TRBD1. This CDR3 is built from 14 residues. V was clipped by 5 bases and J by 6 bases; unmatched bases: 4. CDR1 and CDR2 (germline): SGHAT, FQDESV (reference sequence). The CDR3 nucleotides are TGTGCCAGCAGCCCCGACAGGGGGTATGAAAAACTGTTTTTT. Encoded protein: CASSPDRGYEKLFF. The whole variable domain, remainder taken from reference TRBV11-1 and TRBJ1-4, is EAEVAQSPRYKITEKSQAVAFWCDPISGHATLYWYRQILGQGPELLVQFQDESVVDDSQLPKDRFSAERLKGVDSTLKIQPAELGDSAMYLCASSPDRGYEKLFFGSGTQLSVL.

The CDR3: CASSLWREGSYNEQFF. The CDR3 nucleotides are TGTGCCAGCAGCTTGTGGCGGGAGGGGTCCTACAATGAGCAGTTCTTC. V is TRBV5-4 and J is TRBJ2-1; 9 positions match TRBD2. The CDR3 has 16 amino acids. V lost 1 base, J lost 1 base, and 3 bases stayed unmatched. Germline CDR1 and CDR2: SGHNT and YYREEE (reference sequence). Supplemented by reference TRBV5-4 and TRBJ2-1, the full variable domain reads ETGVTQSPTHLIKTRGQQVTLRCSSQSGHNTVSWYQQALGQGPQFIFQYYREEENGRGNFPPRFSGLQFPNYSSELNVNALELDDSALYLCASSLWREGSYNEQFFGPGTRLTVL.

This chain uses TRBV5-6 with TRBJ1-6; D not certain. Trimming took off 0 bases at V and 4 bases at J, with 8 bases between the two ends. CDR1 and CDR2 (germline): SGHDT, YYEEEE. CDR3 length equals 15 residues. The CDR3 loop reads CASSLDQTYNSPLHF. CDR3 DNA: TGTGCCAGCAGCTTGGACCAGACTTATAATTCACCCCTCCACTTT.

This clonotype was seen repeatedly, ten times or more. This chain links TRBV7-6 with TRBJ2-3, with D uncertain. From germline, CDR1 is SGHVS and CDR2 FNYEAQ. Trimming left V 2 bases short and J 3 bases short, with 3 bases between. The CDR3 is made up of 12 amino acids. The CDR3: CASSLLTDTQYF. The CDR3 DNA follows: TGTGCCAGCAGCTTACTGACAGATACGCAGTATTTT.

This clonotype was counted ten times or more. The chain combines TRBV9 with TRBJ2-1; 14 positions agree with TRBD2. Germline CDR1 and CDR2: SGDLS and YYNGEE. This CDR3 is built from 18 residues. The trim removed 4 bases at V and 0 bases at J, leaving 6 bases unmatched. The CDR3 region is CASSSGTSGGSSYNEQFF. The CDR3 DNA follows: TGTGCCAGCAGCTCCGGGACTAGCGGGGGAAGCTCCTACAATGAGCAGTTCTTC.

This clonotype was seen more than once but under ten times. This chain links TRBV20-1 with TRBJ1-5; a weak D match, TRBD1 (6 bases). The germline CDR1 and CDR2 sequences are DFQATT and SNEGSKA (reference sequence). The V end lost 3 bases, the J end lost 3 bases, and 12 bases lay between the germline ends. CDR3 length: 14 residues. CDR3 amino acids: CSASAPGANQPQHF. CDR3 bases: TGCAGTGCTAGTGCCCCGGGGGCCAATCAGCCCCAGCATTTT.

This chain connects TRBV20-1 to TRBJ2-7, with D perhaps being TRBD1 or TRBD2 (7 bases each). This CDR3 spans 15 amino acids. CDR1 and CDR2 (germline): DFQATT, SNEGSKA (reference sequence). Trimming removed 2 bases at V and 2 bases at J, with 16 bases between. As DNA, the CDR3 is TGCAGTGCTAGACCTAGACAGGGACTAACCTACGAGCAGTACTTC. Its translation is CSARPRQGLTYEQYF.

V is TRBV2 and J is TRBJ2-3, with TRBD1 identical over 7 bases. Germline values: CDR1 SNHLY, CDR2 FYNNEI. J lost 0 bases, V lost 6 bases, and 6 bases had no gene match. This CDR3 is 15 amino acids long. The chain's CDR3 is CASRRTGDSTDTQYF. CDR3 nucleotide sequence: TGTGCCAGCAGACGAACAGGGGACAGCACAGATACGCAGTATTTT.

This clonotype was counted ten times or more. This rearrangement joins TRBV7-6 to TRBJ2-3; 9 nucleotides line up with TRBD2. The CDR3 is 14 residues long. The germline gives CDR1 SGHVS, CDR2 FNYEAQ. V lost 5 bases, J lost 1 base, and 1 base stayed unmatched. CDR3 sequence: CASSRGGGTDTQYF. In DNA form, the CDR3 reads TGTGCCAGCAGCCGCGGGGGGGGCACAGATACGCAGTATTTT. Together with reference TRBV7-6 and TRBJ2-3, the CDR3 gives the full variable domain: GAGVSQSPRYKVTKRGQDVALRCDPISGHVSLYWYRQALGQGPEFLTYFNYEAQQDKSGLPNDRFSAERPEGSISTLTIQRTEQRDSAMYRCASSRGGGTDTQYFGPGTRLTVL.

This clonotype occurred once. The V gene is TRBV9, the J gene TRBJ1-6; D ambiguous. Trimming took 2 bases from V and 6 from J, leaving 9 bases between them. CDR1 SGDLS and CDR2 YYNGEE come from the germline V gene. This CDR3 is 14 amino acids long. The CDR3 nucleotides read TGTGCCAGCAGCGTGGGAACGGTTAATTCACCCCTCCACTTT. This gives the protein CASSVGTVNSPLHF.

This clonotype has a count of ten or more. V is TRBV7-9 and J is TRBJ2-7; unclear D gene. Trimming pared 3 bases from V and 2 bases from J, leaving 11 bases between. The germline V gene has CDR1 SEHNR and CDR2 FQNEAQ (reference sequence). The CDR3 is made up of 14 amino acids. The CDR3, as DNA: TGTGCCAGCAGCTTCGTCGGCGAAACCTACGAGCAGTACTTC. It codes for CASSFVGETYEQYF.

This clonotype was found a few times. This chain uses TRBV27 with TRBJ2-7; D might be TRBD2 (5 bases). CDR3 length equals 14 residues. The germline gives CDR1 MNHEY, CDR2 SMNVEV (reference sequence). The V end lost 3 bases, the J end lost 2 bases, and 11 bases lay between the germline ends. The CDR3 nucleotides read TGTGCCAGCAGTTTCAAAGCGGCCCCCTACGAGCAGTACTTC. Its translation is CASSFKAAPYEQYF.

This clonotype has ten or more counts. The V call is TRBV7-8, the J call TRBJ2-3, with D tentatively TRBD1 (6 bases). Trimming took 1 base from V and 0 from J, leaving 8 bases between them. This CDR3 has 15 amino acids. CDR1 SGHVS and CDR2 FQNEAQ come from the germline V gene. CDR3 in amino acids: CASSLEDSSTDTQYF. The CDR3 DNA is TGTGCCAGCAGCTTAGAGGACAGCAGCACAGATACGCAGTATTTT.